This section outlines one TCR beta chain sequence together with its context. Trimming pared 3 bases from V and 6 bases from J, leaving 21 bases between. The CDR3 runs 15 residues. Germline lookup yields CDR1 DFQATT and CDR2 SNEGSKA (reference sequence). This specimen comes from a study of patients and donors after allogeneic stem cell transplantation. One entry per CDR3 protein results from TCRdb running MiXCR on the RT-PCR reads. The sample has 410,000 or so distinct CDR3 sequences, 16% seen once. This TCR derives from a human donor who was either an allogeneic HSCT recipient or a stem cell or donor lymphocyte infusion donor (not recorded which). It is not recorded whose cells these are; they may come from a transplant donor. The material sequenced was blood, either unsorted or a sorted T cell fraction (not recorded which). The chain recombines TRBV20-1 with TRBJ2-7, with D perhaps matching TRBD1 or TRBD2 (6 bases each). CDR3 protein: CSARPGDQKGGEQYF. CDR3 sequence (DNA): TGCAGTGCTAGGCCCGGGGACCAAAAGGGGGGCGAGCAGTACTTC.